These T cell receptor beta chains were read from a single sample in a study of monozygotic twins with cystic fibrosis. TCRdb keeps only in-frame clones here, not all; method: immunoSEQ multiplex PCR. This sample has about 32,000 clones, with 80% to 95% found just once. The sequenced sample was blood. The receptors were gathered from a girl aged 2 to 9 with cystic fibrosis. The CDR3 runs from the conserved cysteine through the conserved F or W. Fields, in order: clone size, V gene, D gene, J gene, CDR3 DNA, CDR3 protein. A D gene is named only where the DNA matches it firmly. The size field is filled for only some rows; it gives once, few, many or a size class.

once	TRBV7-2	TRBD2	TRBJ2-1	TGTGCCAGCAGCGCTAGGACTAGCGGGAATGAGCAGTTCTTC	CASSARTSGNEQFF
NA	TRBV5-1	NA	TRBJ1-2	TGCGCCAGCAGCTCTCTATTTGGGGTCGGCTATGGCTACACCTTC	CASSSLFGVGYGYTF
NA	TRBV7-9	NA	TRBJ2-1	TGTGCCAGCAGCCTTGACCCTAGCACCTACAATGAGCAGTTCTTC	CASSLDPSTYNEQFF
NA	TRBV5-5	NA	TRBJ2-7	TGTGCCAGCAGCTTAAGTCGAGTGGTAATCTACGAGCAGTACTTC	CASSLSRVVIYEQYF
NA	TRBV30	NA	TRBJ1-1	TGTGCCGGGACCGATCCCCTACATGAGGGTGAAGCTTTCTTT	CAGTDPLHEGEAFF
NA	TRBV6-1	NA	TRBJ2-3	TGTGCCAGCAGGGACTTCACAGATACGCAGTATTTT	CASRDFTDTQYF
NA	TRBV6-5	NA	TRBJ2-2	TGTGCCAGCAGTCTTCAGAACACCGGGGAGCTGTTTTTT	CASSLQNTGELFF
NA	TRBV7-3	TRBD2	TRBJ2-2	TGTGCCAGCAGCTTAGACCTAGCGGGCGAGTACACCGGGGAGCTGTTTTTT	CASSLDLAGEYTGELFF
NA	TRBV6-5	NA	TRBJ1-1	TGTGCCAGCAGTTACACTAGGGGACAAGTGAACACTGAAGCTTTCTTT	CASSYTRGQVNTEAFF
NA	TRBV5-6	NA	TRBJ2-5	TGTGCCAGCAGCCCGGACTGGGCTAGCGAGACCCAGTACTTC	CASSPDWASETQYF
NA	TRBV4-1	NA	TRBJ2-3	TGCGCCAGCAGCCAAGAATCCGGGACAGATACGCAGTATTTT	CASSQESGTDTQYF
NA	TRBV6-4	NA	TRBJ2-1	TGTGCCAGCAGTGACTCTACTAACGGTGAGCAGTTCTTC	CASSDSTNGEQFF
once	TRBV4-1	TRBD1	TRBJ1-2	TGCGCCAGCAGCCGGGACAGGGACTATGGCTACACCTTC	CASSRDRDYGYTF
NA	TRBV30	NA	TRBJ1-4	TGTGCCTGGAGTGTTCTGGGGGGCGAAACTAATGAAAAACTGTTTTTT	CAWSVLGGETNEKLFF
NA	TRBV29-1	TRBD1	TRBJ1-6	TGCAGCGCGGAGGCAGGGGGCAGTTCACCCCTCCACTTT	CSAEAGGSSPLHF
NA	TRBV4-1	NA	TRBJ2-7	TGCGCCAGCAGCCAAGCACCGGGACGTAGCTACGAGCAGTACTTC	CASSQAPGRSYEQYF
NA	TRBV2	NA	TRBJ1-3	TGTGCCAGCAGTGAATCGGGTGCTGGAAACACCATATATTTT	CASSESGAGNTIYF
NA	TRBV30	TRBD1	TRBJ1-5	TGTGCCTGGAGTGTATCGGGACAGGGAAATCAGCCCCAGCATTTT	CAWSVSGQGNQPQHF
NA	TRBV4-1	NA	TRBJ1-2	TGCGCCAGCAGCCAAGATAGTAACTATGGCTACACCTTC	CASSQDSNYGYTF
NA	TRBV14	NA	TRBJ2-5	TGTGCCAGCAGCCAAGACCCTTTGGGATACTGGAAGACCCAGTACTTC	CASSQDPLGYWKTQYF
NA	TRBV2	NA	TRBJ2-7	TGTGCCAGCTTTGGAACGGACACGACCTACGAGCAGTACTTC	CASFGTDTTYEQYF
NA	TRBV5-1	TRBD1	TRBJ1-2	TGCGCCAGCAGCTTAGGGACAGGGGGCAATGGCTACACCTTC	CASSLGTGGNGYTF